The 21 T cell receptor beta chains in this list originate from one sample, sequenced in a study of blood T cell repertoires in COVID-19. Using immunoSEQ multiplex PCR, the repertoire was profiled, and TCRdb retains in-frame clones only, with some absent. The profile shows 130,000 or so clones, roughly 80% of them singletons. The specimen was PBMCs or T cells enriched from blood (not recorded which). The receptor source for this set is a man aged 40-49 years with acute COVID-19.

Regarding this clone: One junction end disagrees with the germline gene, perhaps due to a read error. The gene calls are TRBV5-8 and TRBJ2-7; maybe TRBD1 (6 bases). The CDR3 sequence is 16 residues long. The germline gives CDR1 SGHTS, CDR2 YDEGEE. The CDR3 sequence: CASTLPGHQSSYEQYF. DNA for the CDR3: TGTGCCAGCACCTTGCCGGGACACCAGAGCTCCTACGAGCAGTACTTC.

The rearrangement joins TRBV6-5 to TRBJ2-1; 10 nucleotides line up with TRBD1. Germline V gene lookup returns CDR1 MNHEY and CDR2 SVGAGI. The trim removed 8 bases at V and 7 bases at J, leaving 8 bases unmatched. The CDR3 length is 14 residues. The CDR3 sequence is CASFSRDRGNEQFF. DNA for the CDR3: TGTGCCAGCTTTTCCCGGGACAGGGGAAATGAGCAGTTCTTC.

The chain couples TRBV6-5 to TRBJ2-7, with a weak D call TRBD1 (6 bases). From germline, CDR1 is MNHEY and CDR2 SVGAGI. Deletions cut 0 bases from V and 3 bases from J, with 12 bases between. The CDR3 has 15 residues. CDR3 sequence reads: CASSYSIQGLYEQYF. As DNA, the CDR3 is TGTGCCAGCAGTTACTCGATTCAGGGGCTCTACGAGCAGTACTTC.

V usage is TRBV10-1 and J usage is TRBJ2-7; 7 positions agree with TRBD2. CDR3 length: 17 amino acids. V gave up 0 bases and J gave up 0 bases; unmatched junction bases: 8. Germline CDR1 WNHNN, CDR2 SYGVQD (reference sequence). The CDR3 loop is CASSESRLADSSYEQYF. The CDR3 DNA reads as TGCGCCAGCAGTGAGTCCCGGCTAGCGGATAGCTCCTACGAGCAGTACTTC.

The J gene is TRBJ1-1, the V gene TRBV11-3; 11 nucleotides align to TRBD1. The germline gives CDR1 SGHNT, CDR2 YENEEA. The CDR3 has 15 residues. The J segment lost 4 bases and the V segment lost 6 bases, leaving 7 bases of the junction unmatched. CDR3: CASSLGQGAVTEAFF. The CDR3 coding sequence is TGTGCCAGCAGTCTAGGACAGGGGGCGGTCACTGAAGCTTTCTTT.

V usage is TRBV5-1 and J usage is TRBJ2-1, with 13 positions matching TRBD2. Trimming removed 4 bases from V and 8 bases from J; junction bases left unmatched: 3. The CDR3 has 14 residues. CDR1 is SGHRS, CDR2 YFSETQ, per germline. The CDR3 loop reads CASSGGLAGDEQFF. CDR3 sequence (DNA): TGCGCCAGCAGCGGCGGACTAGCGGGAGATGAGCAGTTCTTC.

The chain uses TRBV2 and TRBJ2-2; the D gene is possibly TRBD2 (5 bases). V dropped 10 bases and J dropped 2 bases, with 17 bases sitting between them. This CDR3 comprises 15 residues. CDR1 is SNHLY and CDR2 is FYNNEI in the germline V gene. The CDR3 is CAKRLTVSNTGELFF. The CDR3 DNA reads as TGTGCCAAGAGACTAACAGTTTCCAACACCGGGGAGCTGTTTTTT.

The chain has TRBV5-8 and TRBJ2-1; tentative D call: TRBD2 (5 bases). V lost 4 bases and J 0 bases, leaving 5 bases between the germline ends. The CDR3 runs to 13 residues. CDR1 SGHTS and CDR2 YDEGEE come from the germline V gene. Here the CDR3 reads CASSGSSYNEQFF. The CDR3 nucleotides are TGTGCCAGCAGCGGGAGCTCCTACAATGAGCAGTTCTTC.

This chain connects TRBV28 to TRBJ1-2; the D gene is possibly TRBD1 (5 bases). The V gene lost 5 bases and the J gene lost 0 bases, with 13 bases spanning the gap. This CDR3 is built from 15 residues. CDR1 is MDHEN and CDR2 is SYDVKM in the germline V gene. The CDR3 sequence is CASSRRVTTNYGYTF. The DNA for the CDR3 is TGTGCCAGCAGTCGCAGGGTCACCACTAACTATGGCTACACCTTC.

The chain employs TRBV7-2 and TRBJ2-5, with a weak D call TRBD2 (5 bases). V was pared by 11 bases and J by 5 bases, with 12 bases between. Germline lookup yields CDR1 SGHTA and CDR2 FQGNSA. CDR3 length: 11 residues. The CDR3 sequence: CAGSRGETQYF. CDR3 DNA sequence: TGTGCCGGCTCACGAGGGGAGACCCAGTACTTC.

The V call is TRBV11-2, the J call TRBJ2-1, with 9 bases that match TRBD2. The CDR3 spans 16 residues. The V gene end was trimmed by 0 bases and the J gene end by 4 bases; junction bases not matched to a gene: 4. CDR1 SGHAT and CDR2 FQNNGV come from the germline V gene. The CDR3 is CASSLDASGVYNEQFF. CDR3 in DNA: TGTGCCAGCAGCTTAGATGCTAGCGGGGTTTACAATGAGCAGTTCTTC.

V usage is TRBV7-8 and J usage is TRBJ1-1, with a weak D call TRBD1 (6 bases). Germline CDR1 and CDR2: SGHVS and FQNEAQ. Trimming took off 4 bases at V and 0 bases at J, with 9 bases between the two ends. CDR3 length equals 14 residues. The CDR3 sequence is CASSSQGLNTEAFF. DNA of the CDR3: TGTGCCAGCAGCTCACAGGGACTGAACACTGAAGCTTTCTTT. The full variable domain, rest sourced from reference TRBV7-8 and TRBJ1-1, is GAGVSQSPRYKVAKRGQDVALRCDPISGHVSLFWYQQALGQGPEFLTYFQNEAQLDKSGLPSDRFFAERPEGSVSTLKIQRTQQEDSAVYLCASSSQGLNTEAFFGQGTRLTVV.

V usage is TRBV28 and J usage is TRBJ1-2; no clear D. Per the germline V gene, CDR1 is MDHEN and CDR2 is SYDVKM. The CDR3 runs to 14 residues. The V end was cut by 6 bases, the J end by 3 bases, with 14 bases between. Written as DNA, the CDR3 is TGTGCCAGCAGCCTGGCCCACAAAGACTATGGCTACACCTTC. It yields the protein CASSLAHKDYGYTF.

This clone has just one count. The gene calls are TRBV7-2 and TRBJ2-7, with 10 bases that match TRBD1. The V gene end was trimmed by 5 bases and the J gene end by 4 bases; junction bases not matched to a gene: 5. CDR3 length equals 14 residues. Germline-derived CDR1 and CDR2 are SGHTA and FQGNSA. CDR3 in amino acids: CASSLGQGEYEQYF. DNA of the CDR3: TGTGCCAGCAGCCTAGGACAGGGGGAGTACGAGCAGTACTTC.

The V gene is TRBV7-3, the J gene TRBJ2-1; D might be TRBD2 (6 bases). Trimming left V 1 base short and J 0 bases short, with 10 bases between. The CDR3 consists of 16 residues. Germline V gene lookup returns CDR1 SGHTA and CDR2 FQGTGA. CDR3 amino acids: CASSLIAVSSYNEQFF. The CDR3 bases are TGTGCCAGCAGCTTAATAGCGGTGAGCTCCTACAATGAGCAGTTCTTC.

The CDR3 here is CASRYTGTRSNSPLHF. CDR3 DNA: TGTGCCAGCCGGTATACAGGGACGCGAAGTAATTCACCCCTCCACTTT. The chain links TRBV19 to TRBJ1-6, with D tentatively TRBD1 (6 bases). This CDR3 has 16 amino acids. Trimming left V 9 bases short and J 6 bases short, with 21 bases between. The germline V gene encodes CDR1 LNHDA and CDR2 SQIVND (reference sequence). Variable domain in full (rest from reference TRBV19 and TRBJ1-6): DGGITQSPKYLFRKEGQNVTLSCEQNLNHDAMYWYRQDPGQGLRLIYYSQIVNDFQKGDIAEGYSVSREKKESFPLTVTSAQKNPTAFYLCASRYTGTRSNSPLHFGNGTRLTVT.

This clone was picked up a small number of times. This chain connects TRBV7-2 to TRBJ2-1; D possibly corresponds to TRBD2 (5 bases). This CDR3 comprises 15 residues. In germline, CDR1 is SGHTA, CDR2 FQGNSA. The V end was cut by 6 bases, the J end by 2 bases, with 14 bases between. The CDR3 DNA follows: TGTGCCAGCAGGCCTCCGAGCGGAGCCTACAATGAGCAGTTCTTC. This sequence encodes CASRPPSGAYNEQFF.

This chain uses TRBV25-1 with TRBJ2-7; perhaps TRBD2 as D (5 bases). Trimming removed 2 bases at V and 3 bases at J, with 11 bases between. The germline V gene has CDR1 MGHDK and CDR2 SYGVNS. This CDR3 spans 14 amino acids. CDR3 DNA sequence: TGTGCCAGCAGTGAAGGGAGCGCGGTCTACGAGCAGTACTTC. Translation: CASSEGSAVYEQYF.

The DNA of the CDR3 is TGCGCCAGCAGCTTGATGGGACAGGGCAATATGGGTGAGCAGTTCTTC. Protein sequence: CASSLMGQGNMGEQFF. V usage is TRBV5-1 and J usage is TRBJ2-1, with TRBD1 matching over 9 bases. The CDR3 is 16 amino acids. Germline-derived CDR1 and CDR2 are SGHRS and YFSETQ. J was trimmed by 9 bases and V by 1 base; bases with no gene match: 11.

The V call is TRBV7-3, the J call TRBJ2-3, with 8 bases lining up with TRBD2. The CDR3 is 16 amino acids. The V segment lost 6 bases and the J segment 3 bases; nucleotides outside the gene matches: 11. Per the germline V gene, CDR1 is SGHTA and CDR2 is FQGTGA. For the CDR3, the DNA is TGTGCCAGCAGTCCGGGGAGCGGGAGTGGGACAGATACGCAGTATTTT. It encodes CASSPGSGSGTDTQYF.

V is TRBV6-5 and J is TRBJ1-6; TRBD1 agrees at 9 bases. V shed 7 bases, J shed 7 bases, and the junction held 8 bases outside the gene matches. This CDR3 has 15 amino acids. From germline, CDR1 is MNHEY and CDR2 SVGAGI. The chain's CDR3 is CASIKKGTGNSPLHF. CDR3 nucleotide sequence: TGTGCCAGCATCAAAAAGGGGACAGGGAATTCACCCCTCCACTTT.